This record concerns one T cell receptor beta chain sequence. Data came from immunoSEQ multiplex PCR; TCRdb stores just in-frame clones and leaves some out. Here the sample spans approximately 100,000 clones, around 91% being singletons. The sample belongs to a study of blood T cell repertoires in COVID-19. The receptor comes from a woman of 80 years or more with acute or convalescent COVID-19. Specimen: peripheral blood.

The CDR3 loop reads CASRRGEYNEQFF. DNA for the CDR3: TGTGCCAGCCGGCGGGGGGAATACAATGAGCAGTTCTTC. The V call is TRBV6-5, the J call TRBJ2-1; 8 bases line up with TRBD2. In germline, CDR1 is MNHEY, CDR2 SVGAGI. Trimming took 8 bases from V and 4 from J; bases not matched to a gene: 4. The CDR3 has 13 residues.